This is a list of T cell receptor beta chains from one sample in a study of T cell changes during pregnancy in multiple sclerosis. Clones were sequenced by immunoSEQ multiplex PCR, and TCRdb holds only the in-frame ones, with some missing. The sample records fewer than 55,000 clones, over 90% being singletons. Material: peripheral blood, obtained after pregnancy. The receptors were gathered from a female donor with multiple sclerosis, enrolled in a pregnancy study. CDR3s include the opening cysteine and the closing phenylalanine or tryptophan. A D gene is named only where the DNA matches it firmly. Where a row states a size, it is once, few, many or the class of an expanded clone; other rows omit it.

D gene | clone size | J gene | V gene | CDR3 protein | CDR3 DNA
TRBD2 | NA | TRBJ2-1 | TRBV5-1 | CASSYLAGGPGEQFF | TGCGCCAGCAGCTATCTAGCGGGGGGGCCGGGTGAGCAGTTCTTC
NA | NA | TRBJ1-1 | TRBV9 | CASNPAGGTEAFF | TGTGCCAGCAACCCGGCGGGGGGCACTGAAGCTTTCTTT
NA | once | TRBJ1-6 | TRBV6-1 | CASSDGSSYNSPLHF | TGTGCCAGCAGTGACGGGAGCTCCTATAATTCACCCCTCCACTTT
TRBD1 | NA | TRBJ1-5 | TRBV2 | CASRDRDMQPQHF | TGTGCCAGCAGGGACAGGGATATGCAGCCCCAGCATTTT
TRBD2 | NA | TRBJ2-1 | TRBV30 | CAWSYGLAGGGEQFF | TGTGCCTGGAGTTATGGACTAGCGGGGGGGGGAGAGCAGTTCTTC
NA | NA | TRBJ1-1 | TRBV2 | CASGQVAGSTEAFF | TGTGCCAGCGGTCAAGTAGCGGGGAGCACTGAAGCTTTCTTT
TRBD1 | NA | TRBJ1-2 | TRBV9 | CASSVETGVNGYTF | TGTGCCAGCAGCGTAGAAACAGGGGTGAATGGCTACACCTTC
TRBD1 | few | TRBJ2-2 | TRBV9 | CASSGRTGNTGELFF | TGTGCCAGCAGCGGGCGGACAGGGAACACCGGGGAGCTGTTTTTT
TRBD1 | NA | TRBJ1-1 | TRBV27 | CASSLRQGGLNTEAFF | TGTGCCAGCAGTCTCAGACAGGGCGGTTTGAACACTGAAGCTTTCTTT
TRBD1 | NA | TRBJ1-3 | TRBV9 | CASSVWDRVGNTIYF | TGTGCCAGCAGCGTTTGGGACAGGGTGGGAAACACCATATATTTT
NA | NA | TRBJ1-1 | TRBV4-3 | CASSLTAGNRNTEAFF | TGCGCCAGCAGCCTGACGGCAGGGAACCGGAACACTGAAGCTTTCTTT
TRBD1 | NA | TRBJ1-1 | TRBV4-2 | CASSQEGGWDTEAFF | TGTGCCAGCAGCCAAGAAGGGGGCTGGGACACTGAAGCTTTCTTT
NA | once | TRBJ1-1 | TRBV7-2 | CASSLLWGGNTEAFF | TGTGCCAGCAGCTTATTGTGGGGCGGAAACACTGAAGCTTTCTTT
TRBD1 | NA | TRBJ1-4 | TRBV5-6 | CASSLVGRTGDEKLFF | TGTGCCAGCAGCTTAGTGGGCCGGACAGGGGATGAAAAACTGTTTTTT
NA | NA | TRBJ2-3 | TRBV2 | CAGRVDSGSDTQYF | TGTGCCGGAAGAGTGGACAGTGGGTCGGATACGCAGTATTTT
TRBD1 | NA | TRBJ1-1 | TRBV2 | CASRRGGMANTEAFF | TGTGCCAGCAGAAGAGGGGGCATGGCGAACACTGAAGCTTTCTTT
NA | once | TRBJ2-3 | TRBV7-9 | CASSSTSSHTDTQYF | TGTGCCAGCAGCTCCACTAGCTCCCACACAGATACGCAGTATTTT
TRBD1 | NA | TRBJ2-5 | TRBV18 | CASSPGQGKRETQYF | TGTGCCAGCTCCCCGGGACAGGGAAAGAGGGAGACCCAGTACTTC
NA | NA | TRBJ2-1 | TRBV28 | CASSPVEGQTYNEQFF | TGTGCCAGCAGCCCCGTAGAGGGACAAACCTACAATGAGCAGTTCTTC
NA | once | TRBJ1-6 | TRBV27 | CASSPHWTEKSSPLHF | TGTGCCAGCAGTCCCCACTGGACAGAGAAAAGTTCACCCCTCCACTTT
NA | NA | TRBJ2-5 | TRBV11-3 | CASSGTARRETQYF | TGTGCCAGCAGCGGAACGGCTAGGAGAGAGACCCAGTACTTC
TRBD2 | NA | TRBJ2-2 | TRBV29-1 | CSVALLADYTGELFF | TGCAGCGTTGCTTTGCTAGCGGATTACACCGGGGAGCTGTTTTTT
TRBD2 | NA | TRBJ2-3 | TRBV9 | CASSVAASGGTDTQYF | TGTGCCAGCAGCGTAGCGGCTAGCGGGGGTACAGATACGCAGTATTTT
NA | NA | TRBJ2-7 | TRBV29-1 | CSASHLSYEQYF | TGCAGCGCGTCACATCTCTCCTACGAGCAGTACTTC
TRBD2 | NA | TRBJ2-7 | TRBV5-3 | CAGGTSRTSYEQYF | TGTGCCGGAGGGACTAGCCGGACGTCCTACGAGCAGTACTTC
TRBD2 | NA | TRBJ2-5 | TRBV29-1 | CSVEARKAGGQETQYF | TGCAGCGTTGAGGCCCGTAAAGCGGGGGGCCAAGAGACCCAGTACTTC
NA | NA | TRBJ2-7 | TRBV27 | CASSPQNHYEQYF | TGTGCCAGCAGCCCCCAGAATCACTACGAGCAGTACTTC
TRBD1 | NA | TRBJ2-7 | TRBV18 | CASSELGTGENNF | TGTGCCAGCTCAGAACTAGGGACAGGGGAAAATAACTTC
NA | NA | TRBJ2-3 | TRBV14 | CASSPRLRGVNRTDTQYF | TGTGCCAGCAGCCCCCGCCTGCGGGGAGTGAATCGCACAGATACGCAGTATTTT